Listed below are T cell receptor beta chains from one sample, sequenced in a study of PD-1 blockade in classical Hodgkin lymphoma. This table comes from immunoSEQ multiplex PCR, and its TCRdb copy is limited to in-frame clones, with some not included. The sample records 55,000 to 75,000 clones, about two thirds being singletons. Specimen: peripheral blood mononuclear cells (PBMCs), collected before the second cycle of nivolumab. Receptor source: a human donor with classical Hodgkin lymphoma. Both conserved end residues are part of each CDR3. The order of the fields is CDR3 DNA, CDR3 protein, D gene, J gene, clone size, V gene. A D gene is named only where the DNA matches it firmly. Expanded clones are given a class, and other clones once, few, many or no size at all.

TGTGCCAGCGGTTTAGCGGGGGGTAACACCGGGGAGCTGTTTTTT | CASGLAGGNTGELFF | TRBD2 | TRBJ2-2 | NA | TRBV28
TGTGCCACCAGCATAGACAGGGGAGTAAATCAGCCCCAGCATTTT | CATSIDRGVNQPQHF | TRBD1 | TRBJ1-5 | NA | TRBV15
TGCGCCAGCAGCCCCGGACAGGGGGCTTACGAGCAGTACTTC | CASSPGQGAYEQYF | TRBD1 | TRBJ2-7 | NA | TRBV4-1
TGTGCCAGCAGCTTAGTAGCGGGAGCCCCAGATACGCAGTATTTT | CASSLVAGAPDTQYF | TRBD2 | TRBJ2-3 | once | TRBV7-3
TGTGCCAGCAGCCAGGGGACAGGGGATGGCTACACCTTC | CASSQGTGDGYTF | TRBD1 | TRBJ1-2 | NA | TRBV7-3
TGTGCCAGCTTTGGGGGGTTGAACACTGAAGCTTTCTTT | CASFGGLNTEAFF | NA | TRBJ1-1 | NA | TRBV2
TGTGCCAGCAGTTTATATGGTGGAACCTACGAGCAGTACTTC | CASSLYGGTYEQYF | NA | TRBJ2-7 | once | TRBV28
TGTGCCAGCAGCCATTGGGGAACCTCGGAAGGCTACGAGCAGTACTTC | CASSHWGTSEGYEQYF | NA | TRBJ2-7 | NA | TRBV7-8
TGTGCCAGCAGTTCGATCGGGGGCCGCGACATTTACGAGCAGTACTTC | CASSSIGGRDIYEQYF | NA | TRBJ2-7 | NA | TRBV27
TGTGCCAGCACCCCGGGACGGTCGAATTACGAGCAGTACTTC | CASTPGRSNYEQYF | NA | TRBJ2-7 | NA | TRBV7-8
TGTGCCACCAGCAGAGCAGGGGGGGACTTCTATGGCTACACCTTC | CATSRAGGDFYGYTF | TRBD1 | TRBJ1-2 | NA | TRBV15
TGTGCCAGCTCACCACAAACAGGGGGAGGTGAAAAACTGTTTTTT | CASSPQTGGGEKLFF | TRBD1 | TRBJ1-4 | once | TRBV18
TGTGCCAGCAGCTACCTAGCGGGAGGGAACAATGAGCAGTTCTTC | CASSYLAGGNNEQFF | TRBD2 | TRBJ2-1 | NA | TRBV7-3
TGTGCCAGCAGTGCCTCCCATAGCAATCAGCCCCAGCATTTT | CASSASHSNQPQHF | NA | TRBJ1-5 | few | TRBV2
TGTGCCAGCAGCTACGACTCGAGCTCCTACAATGAGCAGTTCTTC | CASSYDSSSYNEQFF | NA | TRBJ2-1 | NA | TRBV7-3
TGTGCCAGCAGTTACTCGACCATAGAAGCCTACAATGAGCAGTTCTTC | CASSYSTIEAYNEQFF | NA | TRBJ2-1 | few | TRBV6-5
TGCAGCGTTGTTGGTGGGGGGGCGGGAGATACGCAGTATTTT | CSVVGGGAGDTQYF | NA | TRBJ2-3 | once | TRBV29-1
TGTGCCAGCAGCTTGGCGTCCTCTCTCGGTGGAAACACCATATATTTT | CASSLASSLGGNTIYF | NA | TRBJ1-3 | few | TRBV5-6
TGTGCCAGCAGTTACTCGAGTACCTATGGCTACACCTTC | CASSYSSTYGYTF | NA | TRBJ1-2 | NA | TRBV6-5
TGTGCCAGCAGCTTGGGACAGGGAACCGGGGAGCTGTTTTTT | CASSLGQGTGELFF | TRBD1 | TRBJ2-2 | NA | TRBV11-2
TGTGCCAGTACCGGAGGGGTTTTCGGCAGGGTATCCGCCGCCCGCTATGGCTACACCTTC | CASTGGVFGRVSAARYGYTF | NA | TRBJ1-2 | few | TRBV19
TGTGCCTGCCCGGCGACTAGCGGGAGATCAAATGAGCAGTTCTTC | CACPATSGRSNEQFF | TRBD2 | TRBJ2-1 | NA | TRBV30
TGTGCCAGCAGCTTTATACAGGGAACAAATTCACCCCTCCACTTT | CASSFIQGTNSPLHF | NA | TRBJ1-6 | NA | TRBV7-8
TGTGCCAGCAGCTTGGAGGGATACAAGCTTCGGTCCCAGTACTTC | CASSLEGYKLRSQYF | NA | TRBJ2-5 | few | TRBV5-5
TGTGCCAGCAGCTGGGGACCGCACTCTGGAAACACCATATATTTT | CASSWGPHSGNTIYF | NA | TRBJ1-3 | NA | TRBV5-6
TGTGCCAGCAGCGTAGGTGCTGCCCGATTCTTCGGGAATGAGCAGTTCTTC | CASSVGAARFFGNEQFF | NA | TRBJ2-1 | NA | TRBV9
TGTGCCAGCAGTCCCCCCTATAATACAGATACGCAGTATTTT | CASSPPYNTDTQYF | NA | TRBJ2-3 | NA | TRBV28
TGTGCCAGCAGCGCCTCGGGGGCGTCCTACGAGCAGTACTTC | CASSASGASYEQYF | NA | TRBJ2-7 | NA | TRBV6-6
TGTGCCATCAGTGGACTAGCGGGAGAAACCGGGGAGCTGTTTTTT | CAISGLAGETGELFF | TRBD2 | TRBJ2-2 | NA | TRBV10-3
TGTGCCAGTAGCTCCGAAGACACTAATGAAAAACTGTTTTTT | CASSSEDTNEKLFF | NA | TRBJ1-4 | NA | TRBV19
TGTGCCAGTAGTTCCGGGGGACGGCGGAACACTGAAGCTTTCTTT | CASSSGGRRNTEAFF | NA | TRBJ1-1 | NA | TRBV19
TGTGCCAGCAGCTCATCCAGGGGGTGGGAGACCCAGTACTTC | CASSSSRGWETQYF | TRBD1 | TRBJ2-5 | NA | TRBV5-6
TGTGCCACCTCACGGGGGCTAGCGGGGCCCAACACCGGGGAGCTGTTTTTT | CATSRGLAGPNTGELFF | TRBD2 | TRBJ2-2 | NA | TRBV9
TGTGCCAGCAGTGGAAGACTAGCGGGGGGCGGATGGAGCACCGGGGAGCTGTTTTTT | CASSGRLAGGGWSTGELFF | TRBD2 | TRBJ2-2 | NA | TRBV2
TGTGCCAGCAGCCCAATGCCGGGACAGGGTCGACCTTACTCTGGAAACACCATATATTTT | CASSPMPGQGRPYSGNTIYF | TRBD1 | TRBJ1-3 | NA | TRBV9
TGTGCCAGCAGCCTAGAGACACCTAACTATGGCTACACCTTC | CASSLETPNYGYTF | NA | TRBJ1-2 | NA | TRBV7-9
TGTGCCAGCAGTCCGGCTGGCGGGGGGTTTAATGGCTACACCTTC | CASSPAGGGFNGYTF | NA | TRBJ1-2 | NA | TRBV27
TGCAGCGTTGTAGGGGGGTATGGCTACACCTTC | CSVVGGYGYTF | NA | TRBJ1-2 | NA | TRBV29-1
TGTGCCAGCAGCGTAGGTGAGAACACTGAAGCTTTCTTT | CASSVGENTEAFF | NA | TRBJ1-1 | once | TRBV9
TGTGCCAGCAGTCTCGGACAGGGTAAAACTGAAGCTTTCTTT | CASSLGQGKTEAFF | TRBD1 | TRBJ1-1 | NA | TRBV6-6
TGTGCCAGCAGTTCTCCATCCAGGGGGTCCTACGAGCAGTACTTC | CASSSPSRGSYEQYF | TRBD1 | TRBJ2-7 | NA | TRBV6-6
TGTGCCATCAGGGAGGGACAGGAGAGCTCTGGGGCCAACGTCCTGACTTTC | CAIREGQESSGANVLTF | TRBD1 | TRBJ2-6 | NA | TRBV10-3
TGTGCCAGCAGCCCAGATACGGCGAACACTGAAGCTTTCTTT | CASSPDTANTEAFF | NA | TRBJ1-1 | few | TRBV7-8
TGTGCCAGCAGCCCGACCGGGGGCGGGGCGCAGTATTTT | CASSPTGGGAQYF | NA | TRBJ2-3 | NA | TRBV7-3
TGTGCCACCTACGAGGGTCATGGCTACACCTTC | CATYEGHGYTF | NA | TRBJ1-2 | NA | TRBV6-5
TGCGCCAGCAGCTTGATGACAGGGGGAGATCAGCCCCAGCATTTT | CASSLMTGGDQPQHF | TRBD1 | TRBJ1-5 | NA | TRBV5-1
TGCGCCAGCAGCTTGGAGACTAGCGGGCTAAATGAGCAGTTCTTC | CASSLETSGLNEQFF | TRBD2 | TRBJ2-1 | NA | TRBV5-1
TGCGCCAGCAGCTTGACAGGGAAGAACACTGAAGCTTTCTTT | CASSLTGKNTEAFF | NA | TRBJ1-1 | NA | TRBV5-1
TGTGCCAGCAGTTATTCAAGGACAGGGTTTGAGAACATTCAGTACTTC | CASSYSRTGFENIQYF | TRBD1 | TRBJ2-4 | NA | TRBV6-5
TGCGCCAGCAGCTTGGGCGCCGGGGTGAACACTGAAGCTTTCTTT | CASSLGAGVNTEAFF | NA | TRBJ1-1 | NA | TRBV5-1
TGTGCCAGCAGTTACTCGGAGGGTACAGAAGCTTTCTTT | CASSYSEGTEAFF | NA | TRBJ1-1 | NA | TRBV6-5
TGCGCCAGCACCTCCCGGGTCGCAGATACGCAGTATTTT | CASTSRVADTQYF | NA | TRBJ2-3 | NA | TRBV5-1
TGTGCCAGCAGTGAACAGGGGGCGATGGGCACTGAAGCTTTCTTT | CASSEQGAMGTEAFF | TRBD1 | TRBJ1-1 | few | TRBV6-1
TGTGCCAGCAGCTTGGCCGACCGCTTGAATGAAAAACTGTTTTTT | CASSLADRLNEKLFF | NA | TRBJ1-4 | once | TRBV5-6
TGTGCCAGCAGTTTCGTCTGGGACACTGAAGCTTTCTTT | CASSFVWDTEAFF | NA | TRBJ1-1 | few | TRBV28
TGTGCCAGCAGCCACCGGGAGAACAATCAGCCCCAGCATTTT | CASSHRENNQPQHF | NA | TRBJ1-5 | NA | TRBV7-8
TGTGCCAGCAGCTTAACCAGGACCACCACCGGGGAGCTGTTTTTT | CASSLTRTTTGELFF | NA | TRBJ2-2 | NA | TRBV11-2
TGTGCCAGCCTTGGACCCACTAGCGGGAAGATCTCCTACGAGCAGTACTTC | CASLGPTSGKISYEQYF | TRBD2 | TRBJ2-7 | NA | TRBV2
TGTGCCAGCAGTGTGAGGCCTGGCCCAAATGAGCAGTTCTTC | CASSVRPGPNEQFF | NA | TRBJ2-1 | NA | TRBV6-5
TGTGCCTGGAGAACGGCAGGAATGAACACTGAAGCTTTCTTT | CAWRTAGMNTEAFF | NA | TRBJ1-1 | NA | TRBV30